This is a list of T cell receptor beta chains from one sample in a study of response to subunit inactivated influenza vaccine. TCRdb recomputed calls from the RT-PCR reads with MiXCR, one row per CDR3 protein. The data contain about 160,000 distinct CDR3 sequences, roughly 10% of them singletons. The input for sequencing was non-naive T cells sorted from PBMCs, taken roughly 47 days after vaccination. These receptors originate from a man aged 50 to 59 who received an inactivated influenza vaccine. Each CDR3 is given with its conserved first and last residue. D genes are given only for firm matches. Clone size is shown for a subset of rows, as once, few, many or a class of expanded clone.

D | J | size | V | CDR3 | DNA
TRBD1 | TRBJ1-2 | many | TRBV12-3/TRBV12-4 | CASSFSGGAYGYTF | TGTGCCAGCAGTTTCTCAGGGGGCGCCTATGGCTACACCTTC
TRBD1 | TRBJ2-7 | few | TRBV27 | CASSRYRGPYEQYF | TGTGCCAGCAGTCGTTACAGGGGACCCTACGAGCAGTACTTC
- | TRBJ1-1 | few | TRBV20-1 | CSARVIAAGTEAFF | TGCAGTGCTAGAGTAATCGCAGCGGGCACTGAAGCTTTCTTT
- | TRBJ2-7 | - | TRBV28 | CASSTPKETSYEQYF | TGTGCCAGCAGTACCCCGAAGGAAACCTCCTACGAGCAGTACTTC
- | TRBJ2-7 | - | TRBV5-1 | CASSPLTGYEQYF | TGCGCCAGCAGCCCACTAACAGGGTACGAGCAGTACTTC
- | TRBJ2-6 | many | TRBV5-6 | CASSFWQGSFLTF | TGTGCCAGCAGCTTCTGGCAGGGTAGTTTCCTGACTTTC
- | TRBJ1-3 | few | TRBV10-3 | CAIGNSKSGNTIYF | TGTGCCATAGGGAACAGCAAGTCTGGAAACACCATATATTTT
TRBD1 | TRBJ2-7 | many | TRBV5-1 | CASSPQGAYEQYF | TGCGCCAGCAGCCCACAGGGGGCCTACGAGCAGTACTTC
- | TRBJ1-2 | many | TRBV12-3/TRBV12-4 | CASRMTGTIYGYTF | TGTGCCAGCAGAATGACCGGGACAATTTATGGCTACACCTTC
TRBD2 | TRBJ2-5 | - | TRBV12-3/TRBV12-4 | CASSLDSGGPRETQYF | TGTGCCAGCAGTTTAGATAGCGGGGGCCCCCGGGAGACCCAGTACTTC
- | TRBJ2-1 | few | TRBV21-1 | CASSRTRGRANEQFF | TGTGCCAGCAGCAGAACACGGGGTAGGGCGAATGAGCAGTTCTTC
TRBD2 | TRBJ2-1 | few | TRBV20-1 | CSARDLKRELSNEQFF | TGCAGTGCTAGAGATTTAAAGCGGGAGCTAAGCAATGAGCAGTTCTTC
- | TRBJ2-4 | once | TRBV28 | CASSFPKNIQYF | TGTGCCAGCAGTTTCCCTAAAAACATTCAGTACTTC
TRBD1 | TRBJ2-7 | many | TRBV7-2 | CASSLGGQVYEQYF | TGTGCCAGCAGCTTAGGGGGACAGGTCTACGAGCAGTACTTC
TRBD1 | TRBJ2-5 | - | TRBV5-1 | CASSIQGAKETQYF | TGCGCCAGCAGCATTCAGGGGGCGAAGGAGACCCAGTACTTC
- | TRBJ1-2 | many | TRBV7-6 | CASSLGDPGRGYTF | TGTGCCAGCAGCCTAGGGGACCCAGGTCGTGGCTACACCTTC
- | TRBJ1-1 | - | TRBV4-1 | CASSQVSGNTEAFF | TGCGCCAGCAGCCAAGTATCAGGGAACACTGAAGCTTTCTTT
- | TRBJ2-7 | - | TRBV6-2/TRBV6-3 | CASSYLSGKSSYEQYF | TGTGCCAGCAGTTACCTTTCGGGAAAAAGCTCCTACGAGCAGTACTTC
TRBD2 | TRBJ2-5 | few | TRBV7-2 | CASSFIAGVETQYF | TGTGCCAGCAGCTTCATCGCGGGAGTAGAGACCCAGTACTTC
- | TRBJ1-1 | many | TRBV4-1 | CASSRNSGRIGSFTEAFF | TGCGCCAGCAGCCGGAATTCAGGGCGAATAGGGTCTTTCACTGAAGCTTTCTTT
TRBD2 | TRBJ2-1 | - | TRBV29-1 | CSALPFTSGSYNEQFF | TGCAGCGCCCTACCCTTCACTAGCGGGAGTTACAATGAGCAGTTCTTC
- | TRBJ2-7 | - | TRBV2 | CASSATGANEQYF | TGTGCCAGCAGTGCGACCGGGGCGAACGAGCAGTACTTC
TRBD1 | TRBJ2-2 | few | TRBV7-3 | CASGTGANTGELFF | TGTGCCAGCGGGACAGGGGCGAACACCGGGGAGCTGTTTTTT
- | TRBJ2-3 | - | TRBV7-9 | CASSLWGGGETDTQYF | TGTGCCAGCAGCTTATGGGGCGGGGGCGAAACAGATACGCAGTATTTT
TRBD1 | TRBJ1-5 | many | TRBV2 | CASSEAQGPQPQHF | TGTGCCAGCAGTGAAGCACAGGGGCCCCAGCCCCAGCATTTT
- | TRBJ2-7 | - | TRBV20-1 | CSARREYEQYF | TGCAGTGCTAGGCGAGAATACGAGCAGTACTTC
- | TRBJ1-4 | many | TRBV25-1 | CASSAQGSGEKLFF | TGTGCCAGCAGTGCCCAGGGATCGGGGGAAAAACTGTTTTTT
TRBD1 | TRBJ2-2 | many | TRBV12-3/TRBV12-4 | CASRPGQVNTGELFF | TGTGCCAGCAGGCCGGGACAGGTTAACACCGGGGAGCTGTTTTTT
TRBD2 | TRBJ2-2 | - | TRBV24-1 | CATRRGADGELFF | TGTGCCACCAGGCGGGGGGCGGACGGGGAGCTGTTTTTT
- | TRBJ2-1 | - | TRBV7-9 | CASSPTWTGNEQFF | TGTGCCAGCAGCCCAACATGGACGGGCAATGAGCAGTTCTTC
- | TRBJ2-7 | many | TRBV6-1 | CASRPLGAQQYTYEQYF | TGTGCCAGCAGACCCTTAGGGGCGCAACAGTATACCTACGAGCAGTACTTC
- | TRBJ1-3 | many | TRBV7-6 | CASSFSGDSGNTIYF | TGTGCCAGCAGCTTCTCCGGTGACTCTGGAAACACCATATATTTT
TRBD1 | TRBJ2-7 | many | TRBV5-1 | CASSYLDRGPEQYF | TGCGCCAGCAGCTACCTAGACAGGGGCCCCGAGCAGTACTTC
TRBD1 | TRBJ1-4 | few | TRBV20-1 | CSARDTGGGGEKLFF | TGCAGTGCTAGGGACACAGGGGGCGGTGGTGAAAAACTGTTTTTT
- | TRBJ2-3 | few | TRBV9 | CASSVATLSTDTQYF | TGTGCCAGCAGCGTAGCTACCCTGAGCACAGATACGCAGTATTTT
- | TRBJ1-1 | - | TRBV12-3/TRBV12-4 | CASRRGGGLRAFF | TGTGCCAGCAGAAGAGGGGGGGGTTTGCGAGCTTTCTTT
TRBD2 | TRBJ2-7 | many | TRBV6-5 | CASSYPLSSGTLGEQYF | TGTGCCAGCAGTTACCCTCTATCTAGCGGGACCTTGGGTGAGCAGTACTTC
TRBD2 | TRBJ2-3 | few | TRBV7-2 | CASSPRTSGRGTDTQYF | TGTGCCAGCAGCCCCAGGACTAGCGGGAGGGGTACAGATACGCAGTATTTT
- | TRBJ2-7 | many | TRBV14 | CASRRGTEAFYEQYF | TGTGCCAGCAGGCGGGGGACAGAGGCTTTCTACGAGCAGTACTTC
- | TRBJ1-2 | - | TRBV5-5 | CASSPGLGNYGYTF | TGTGCCAGCAGCCCTGGGCTAGGCAACTATGGCTACACCTTC
- | TRBJ2-7 | - | TRBV28 | CASSFAPMTDALFF | TGTGCCAGCAGTTTCGCCCCAATGACAGACGCCCTTTTCTTC
TRBD1 | TRBJ1-1 | few | TRBV7-9 | CASSLARGQGRAEAFF | TGTGCCAGCAGCTTAGCCCGAGGACAGGGAAGAGCTGAAGCTTTCTTT
- | TRBJ2-5 | - | TRBV14 | CASSRTQGGSETQYF | TGTGCCAGCAGCCGAACCCAGGGGGGGAGCGAGACCCAGTACTTC
TRBD2 | TRBJ2-3 | few | TRBV29-1 | CSVEVSSGREGWAQYF | TGCAGCGTTGAAGTGTCTAGCGGGAGGGAGGGGTGGGCGCAGTATTTT
- | TRBJ2-7 | few | TRBV27 | CASARKGVYEQYF | TGTGCCAGCGCCCGGAAAGGTGTCTACGAGCAGTACTTC
TRBD2 | TRBJ2-3 | few | TRBV20-1 | CSAGPLRGGALYTDTQYF | TGCAGTGCTGGACCACTACGCGGGGGGGCTCTCTACACAGATACGCAGTATTTT
TRBD1 | TRBJ2-6 | few | TRBV2 | CASRHNTGAGANVLTF | TGTGCCAGCAGACATAATACAGGGGCTGGGGCCAACGTCCTGACTTTC
TRBD1 | TRBJ2-1 | many | TRBV15 | CATSRDRDRVVHEQFF | TGTGCCACCAGCAGAGACCGGGACAGGGTTGTCCATGAGCAGTTCTTC
- | TRBJ2-1 | few | TRBV12-3/TRBV12-4 | CASSFQAAYNEQFF | TGTGCCAGCAGCTTCCAAGCCGCATACAATGAGCAGTTCTTC
- | TRBJ2-6 | - | TRBV3-1 | CASSSRGSGANVLTF | TGTGCCAGCAGCTCCCGCGGTTCTGGGGCCAACGTCCTGACTTTC
- | TRBJ2-5 | few | TRBV5-1 | CASSFVGSETQYF | TGCGCCAGCAGCTTCGTGGGCAGTGAGACCCAGTACTTC
- | TRBJ2-7 | - | TRBV9 | CASSNRDASQYEQYF | TGTGCCAGCAGCAACCGGGACGCCAGCCAGTACGAGCAGTACTTC
- | TRBJ1-5 | few | TRBV24-1 | CATSDLGNQPQHF | TGTGCCACCAGTGATCTAGGCAATCAGCCCCAGCATTTT
TRBD1 | TRBJ2-7 | few | TRBV20-1 | CSAPRQGGYEQYF | TGCAGTGCTCCACGACAGGGTGGCTACGAGCAGTACTTC
- | TRBJ1-6 | few | TRBV3-1 | CASSQDSRTSPLHF | TGTGCCAGCAGCCAAGATTCTCGAACTTCACCCCTCCACTTT
- | TRBJ1-1 | - | TRBV5-6 | CARGPGRLSEAFF | TGTGCCAGGGGCCCCGGGCGGCTCAGTGAAGCTTTCTTT
- | TRBJ2-3 | - | TRBV3-1 | CASSQRVGSTDTQYF | TGTGCCAGCAGCCAACGGGTCGGAAGCACAGATACGCAGTATTTT
TRBD2 | TRBJ2-1 | few | TRBV20-1 | CSVPPLAGSPQFF | TGCAGTGTCCCCCCGCTAGCGGGAAGTCCTCAGTTCTTC
TRBD1 | TRBJ2-2 | - | TRBV7-9 | CASSPSGTGYTGELFF | TGTGCCAGCAGCCCGAGCGGGACAGGGTACACCGGGGAGCTGTTTTTT
TRBD1 | TRBJ1-6 | many | TRBV3-1 | CASTDRASNSPLHF | TGTGCCAGCACCGACAGGGCCTCTAATTCACCCCTCCACTTT